This TCR beta chain was documented in a study of CD8+ T cells in alopecia areata. Study outcomes and limitations: Sharing of TCR sequences between patients (possibly for HLA-related reasons) was less clear than in mice.

Separation by sorting yielded CD4+ and CD8+ T cells from PBMCs. V lost 1 base, J lost 10 bases, and 13 bases lay in between. Germline CDR1 is PRHDT and CDR2 is FYEKMQ (reference sequence). This CDR3 contains 14 residues. Details on this clone: The antigen remains undetermined.

TCR sequencing used cDNA made by reverse transcription of extracted RNA. The table came from immunoSEQ multiplex PCR; TCRdb's copy has only in-frame clones and leaves some out. In the table there are about 110,000 clones, 45% to 60% of which are singletons. The V gene is TRBV13, the J gene TRBJ1-4, with D unclear. The receptor's source is a human donor with alopecia areata. The sample consisted of NKG2D-low CD8+ T cells sorted from blood. CDR3 sequence: CASSLVSLNGKLFF. CDR3 coding DNA: TGTGCCAGCAGCTTAGTCAGCCTCAACGGAAAACTGTTTTTT.